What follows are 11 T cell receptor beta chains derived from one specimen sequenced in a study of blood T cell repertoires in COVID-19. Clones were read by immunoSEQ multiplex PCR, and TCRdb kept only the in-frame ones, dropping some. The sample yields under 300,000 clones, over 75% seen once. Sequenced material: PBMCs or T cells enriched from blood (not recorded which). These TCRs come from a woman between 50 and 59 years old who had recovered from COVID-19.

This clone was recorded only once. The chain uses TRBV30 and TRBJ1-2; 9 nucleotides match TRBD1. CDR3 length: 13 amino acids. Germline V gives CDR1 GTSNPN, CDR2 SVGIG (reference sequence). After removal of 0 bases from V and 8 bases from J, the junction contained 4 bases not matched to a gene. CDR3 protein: CAWSVLGTGGYTF. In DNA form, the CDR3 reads TGTGCCTGGAGTGTACTCGGGACAGGGGGCTACACCTTC.

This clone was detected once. CDR3: CASSEGGRGNQPQHF. The DNA of the CDR3 is TGTGCCAGCAGTGAAGGGGGCCGGGGGAATCAGCCCCAGCATTTT. The chain employs TRBV2 and TRBJ1-5; perhaps TRBD1 as D (5 bases). This CDR3 is built from 15 residues. Trimming cost V 1 base and J 4 bases, with 11 bases left between them. The germline V gene has CDR1 SNHLY and CDR2 FYNNEI.

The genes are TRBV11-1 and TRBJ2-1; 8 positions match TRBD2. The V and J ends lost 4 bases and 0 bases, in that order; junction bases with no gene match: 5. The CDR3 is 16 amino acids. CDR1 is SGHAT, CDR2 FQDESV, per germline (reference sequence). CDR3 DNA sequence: TGTGCCAGCAGCTCATACCTAGCGGGCTCCTACAATGAGCAGTTCTTC. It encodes CASSSYLAGSYNEQFF. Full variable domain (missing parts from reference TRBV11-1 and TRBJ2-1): EAEVAQSPRYKITEKSQAVAFWCDPISGHATLYWYRQILGQGPELLVQFQDESVVDDSQLPKDRFSAERLKGVDSTLKIQPAELGDSAMYLCASSSYLAGSYNEQFFGPGTRLTVL.

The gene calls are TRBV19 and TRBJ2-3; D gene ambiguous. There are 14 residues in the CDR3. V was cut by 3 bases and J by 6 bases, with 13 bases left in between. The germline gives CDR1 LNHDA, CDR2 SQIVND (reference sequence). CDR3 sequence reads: CASSIGYNGDTQYF. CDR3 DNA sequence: TGTGCCAGTAGTATTGGATATAACGGGGATACGCAGTATTTT.

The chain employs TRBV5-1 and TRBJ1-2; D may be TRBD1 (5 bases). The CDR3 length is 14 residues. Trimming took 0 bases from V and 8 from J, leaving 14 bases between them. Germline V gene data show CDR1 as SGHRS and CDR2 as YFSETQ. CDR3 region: CASSLEVRAKGYTF. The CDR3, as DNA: TGCGCCAGCAGCTTGGAGGTCAGGGCGAAAGGCTACACCTTC.

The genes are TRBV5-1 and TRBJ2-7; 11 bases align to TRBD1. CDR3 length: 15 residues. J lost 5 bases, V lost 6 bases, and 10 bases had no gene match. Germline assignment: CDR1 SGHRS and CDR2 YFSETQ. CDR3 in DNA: TGCGCCAGCAACTTAGAGGACAGGGGGCCCGACGAGCAGTACTTC. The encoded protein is CASNLEDRGPDEQYF.

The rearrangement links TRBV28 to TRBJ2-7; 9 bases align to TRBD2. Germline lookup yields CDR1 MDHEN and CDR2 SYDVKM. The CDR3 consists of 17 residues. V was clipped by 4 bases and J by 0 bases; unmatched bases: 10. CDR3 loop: CASSYHLREGRSYEQYF. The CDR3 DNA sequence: TGTGCCAGCAGTTACCACTTGCGGGAGGGCCGCTCCTACGAGCAGTACTTC.

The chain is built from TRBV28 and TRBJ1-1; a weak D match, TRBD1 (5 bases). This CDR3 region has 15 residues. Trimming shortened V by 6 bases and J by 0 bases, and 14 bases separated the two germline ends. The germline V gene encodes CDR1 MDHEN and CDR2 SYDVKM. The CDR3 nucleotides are TGTGCCAGCAGCGGAGCGTCGGGGGTGAACACTGAAGCTTTCTTT. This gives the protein CASSGASGVNTEAFF.

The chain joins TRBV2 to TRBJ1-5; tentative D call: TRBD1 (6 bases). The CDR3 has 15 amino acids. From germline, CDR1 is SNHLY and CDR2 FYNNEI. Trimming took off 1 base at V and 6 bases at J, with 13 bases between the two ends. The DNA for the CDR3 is TGTGCCAGCAGTGAAGTACAGGGAAGTGGTCAGCCCCAGCATTTT. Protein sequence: CASSEVQGSGQPQHF.

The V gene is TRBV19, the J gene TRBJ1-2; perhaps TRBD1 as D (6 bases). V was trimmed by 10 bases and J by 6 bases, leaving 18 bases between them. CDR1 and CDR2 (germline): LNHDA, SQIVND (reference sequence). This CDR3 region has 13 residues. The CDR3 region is CATTLPGANGYTF. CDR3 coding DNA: TGTGCCACCACCCTCCCAGGGGCCAATGGCTACACCTTC.

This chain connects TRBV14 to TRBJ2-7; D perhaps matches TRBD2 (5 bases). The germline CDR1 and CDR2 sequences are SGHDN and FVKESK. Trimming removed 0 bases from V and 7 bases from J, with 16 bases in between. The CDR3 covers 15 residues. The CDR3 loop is CASSQDRLPSGEQYF. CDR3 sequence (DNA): TGTGCCAGCAGCCAAGATCGGCTACCCTCGGGGGAGCAGTACTTC. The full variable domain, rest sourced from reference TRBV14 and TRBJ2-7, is EAGVTQFPSHSVIEKGQTVTLRCDPISGHDNLYWYRRVMGKEIKFLLHFVKESKQDESGMPNNRFLAERTGGTYSTLKVQPAELEDSGVYFCASSQDRLPSGEQYFGPGTRLTVT.